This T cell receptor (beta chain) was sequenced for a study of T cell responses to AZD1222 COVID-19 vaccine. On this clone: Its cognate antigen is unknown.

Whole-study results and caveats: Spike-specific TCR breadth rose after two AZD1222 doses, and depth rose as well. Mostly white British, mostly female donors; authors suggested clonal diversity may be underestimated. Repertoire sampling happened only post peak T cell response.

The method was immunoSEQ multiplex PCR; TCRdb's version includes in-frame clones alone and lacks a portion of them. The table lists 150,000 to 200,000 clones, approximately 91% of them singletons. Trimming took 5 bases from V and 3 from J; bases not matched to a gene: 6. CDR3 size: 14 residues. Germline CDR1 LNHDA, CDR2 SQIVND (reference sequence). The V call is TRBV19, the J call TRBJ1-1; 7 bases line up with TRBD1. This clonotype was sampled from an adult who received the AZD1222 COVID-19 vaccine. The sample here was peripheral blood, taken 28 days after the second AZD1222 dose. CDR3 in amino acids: CASSSAGGDTEAFF. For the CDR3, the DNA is TGTGCCAGTAGTTCCGCAGGGGGGGACACTGAAGCTTTCTTT.